This entry is about one T cell receptor beta chain. The antigen remains unidentified. These data originate in a study of long-term antiretroviral therapy in people with HIV. Study-level background: It was about a decade before the 2015 immediate-ART recommendation that the earliest samples were taken. Notes on the study in general: Subsequent to ART, diversity was augmented yet persisted below that of transplant donor controls.

Researchers ran immunoSEQ v3.0 at survey level. TCRdb's copy holds only in-frame clones and misses some; the assay was immunoSEQ multiplex PCR. The sample shows about 13,000 clones, 75% to 90% of them seen only once. Germline V gene sequence: CDR1 SGHTA, CDR2 FQGNSA. The CDR3 extends over 15 amino acids. The ends were cut back, 5 bases at V and 7 bases at J, with 18 bases in the middle. The clonotype was recovered from a man in his forties with HIV. J is TRBJ1-3 and V is TRBV7-2; weak D call: TRBD1 (6 bases). The sample here was unsorted PBMCs, taken 3.2 years before starting antiretroviral therapy. The CDR3 coding sequence is TGTGCCAGCAGCCCCTGGGGGGGGCAAGCTAACACCATATATTTT. This encodes CASSPWGGQANTIYF.